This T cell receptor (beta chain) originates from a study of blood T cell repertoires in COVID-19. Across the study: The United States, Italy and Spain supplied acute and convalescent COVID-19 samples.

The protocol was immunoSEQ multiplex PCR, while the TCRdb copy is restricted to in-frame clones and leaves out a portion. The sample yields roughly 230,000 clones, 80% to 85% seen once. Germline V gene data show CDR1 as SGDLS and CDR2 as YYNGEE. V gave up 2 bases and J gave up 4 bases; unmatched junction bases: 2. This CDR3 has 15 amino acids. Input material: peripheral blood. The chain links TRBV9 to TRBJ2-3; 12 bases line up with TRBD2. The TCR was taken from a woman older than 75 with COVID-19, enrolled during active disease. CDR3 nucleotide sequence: TGTGCCAGCAGCGTGACTAGCGGGGGACCAGATACGCAGTATTTT. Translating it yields CASSVTSGGPDTQYF.